This T cell receptor beta chain was identified in a study of read filtering for tumor transcriptome and immune sequencing. Study observations and caveats: Approximately 82% of IR-seq clonotypes had one read, totaling around 4% of reads; RNA-seq: around 70% and 40%.

From 400 to 450 ng of RNA, a library with molecular barcoded alpha/delta and beta/gamma adaptors was made. TCRdb re-called the reads through MiXCR, storing one row per CDR3 protein. Of approximately 60,000 distinct CDR3 sequences in the sample, roughly 19% are singletons; the top ten hold 15% to 20%. CDR3 length: 14 residues. The V gene lost 5 bases and the J gene lost 7 bases, with 16 bases spanning the gap. CDR1 SGHVS and CDR2 FQNEAQ come from the germline V gene. This clonotype was counted ten times or more. Antigen unknown. Sequencing was carried out using a population of CD138-negative cells sorted from bone marrow. The TCR originated in a donor at least 40 years old with multiple myeloma. The gene calls are TRBV7-8 and TRBJ2-3, with D uncertain. The chain's CDR3 is CASSPRETAYTQYF. The CDR3, as DNA: TGTGCCAGCAGCCCTAGGGAAACTGCCTATACGCAGTATTTT.